One and the same sample provided the 12 T cell receptor beta chains below, sequenced in a study of technical replicates of blood from a handful of donors. The protocol was immunoSEQ multiplex PCR, while the TCRdb copy is restricted to in-frame clones and leaves out a portion. This table has about 84,000 clones, 85% to 95% appearing once. Sequencing used T cells isolated from PBMCs. These receptors all come from a human donor in good health.

The chain combines TRBV11-3 with TRBJ2-7; D remains unclear. The CDR3 consists of 13 residues. Germline assignment: CDR1 SGHNT and CDR2 YENEEA. V dropped 5 bases and J dropped 0 bases, with 8 bases sitting between them. CDR3 in DNA: TGTGCCAGCAGCCCACAGAGCTCCTACGAGCAGTACTTC. Protein product: CASSPQSSYEQYF.

J is TRBJ1-4 and V is TRBV5-1; D unclear. The V end lost 0 bases, the J end lost 10 bases, and 7 bases lay between the germline ends. The germline V gene encodes CDR1 SGHRS and CDR2 YFSETQ. This CDR3 is built from 12 residues. The CDR3 DNA follows: TGCGCCAGCAGCTTGGAGGCAGGAAAACTGTTTTTT. This translates into CASSLEAGKLFF.

The gene calls are TRBV2 and TRBJ1-1, with 8 bases that match TRBD1. From germline, CDR1 is SNHLY and CDR2 FYNNEI. The CDR3 loop spans 12 amino acids. V dropped 7 bases and J dropped 3; count of bases not matched to a gene: 1. CDR3 loop: CASKTGDTEAFF. CDR3 sequence (DNA): TGTGCCAGCAAGACAGGGGACACTGAAGCTTTCTTT.

The gene calls are TRBV4-2 and TRBJ2-7; TRBD2 matches 7 bases. V was pared by 1 base and J by 2 bases, with 2 bases of the junction left unmatched. Germline V gives CDR1 LGHNA, CDR2 YNFKEQ. The CDR3 consists of 14 residues. CDR3: CASSQGEGTYEQYF. CDR3 coding DNA: TGTGCCAGCAGCCAAGGGGAGGGTACCTACGAGCAGTACTTC.

The chain combines TRBV27 with TRBJ2-2; D possibly corresponds to TRBD1 (6 bases). The CDR3 sequence is 15 residues long. The ends were cut back, 2 bases at V and 3 bases at J, with 10 bases in the middle. Germline CDR1 and CDR2: MNHEY and SMNVEV (reference sequence). The CDR3 bases are TGTGCCAGCAGTTTAGGGGGCCCGTACACCGGGGAGCTGTTTTTT. This encodes CASSLGGPYTGELFF.

The chain joins TRBV29-1 to TRBJ2-7; TRBD2 is a possible D gene (6 bases). With 1 base removed from V and 2 bases from J, the gap between germline ends came to 12 bases. CDR1 is SQVTM and CDR2 is ANQGSEA in the germline V gene. The CDR3 length is 14 residues. The CDR3 nucleotides read TGCAGCGTTGAAGGAGGGACTGTAACCTACGAGCAGTACTTC. Protein: CSVEGGTVTYEQYF.

The chain carries TRBV4-1 and TRBJ1-1, with 8 nucleotides matching TRBD1. The CDR3 loop spans 16 amino acids. Looked up from germline, CDR1 is MGHRA and CDR2 is YSYEKL. Trimming at V came to 5 bases and at J to 4 bases, leaving 12 bases not matched to a gene. The CDR3 loop is CASSSPRGLRRTEAFF. CDR3 DNA sequence: TGCGCCAGCAGCTCACCCAGGGGGCTTAGACGCACTGAAGCTTTCTTT.

V gene TRBV25-1 combines with J gene TRBJ1-1; no reliable D call. The germline V and J ends were trimmed by 4 bases and 10 bases, with 10 bases remaining between them. Germline values: CDR1 MGHDK, CDR2 SYGVNS. The CDR3 loop spans 11 amino acids. The CDR3 is CASSGSLAAFF. CDR3 bases: TGTGCCAGCAGTGGGTCACTCGCAGCTTTCTTT.

The V call is TRBV5-4, the J call TRBJ2-5; D not certain. CDR3 length equals 12 residues. V gave up 1 base and J gave up 6 bases, with 7 bases separating them. Germline values: CDR1 SGHNT, CDR2 YYREEE (reference sequence). The CDR3 loop reads CASSLQLQTQYF. The CDR3 DNA reads TGTGCCAGCAGCTTGCAGTTGCAGACCCAGTACTTC.

The chain joins TRBV13 to TRBJ1-3; D gene unclear. The CDR3 runs to 15 residues. Looked up from germline, CDR1 is PRHDT and CDR2 is FYEKMQ (reference sequence). V dropped 5 bases and J dropped 0 bases, with 11 bases sitting between them. In DNA form, the CDR3 reads TGTGCCAGCAGCATCCTGTCAGGCTCTGGAAACACCATATATTTT. Translating it yields CASSILSGSGNTIYF.

This rearrangement joins TRBV28 to TRBJ2-3; 7 bases map to TRBD1. Germline values: CDR1 MDHEN, CDR2 SYDVKM. Trimming cost V 6 bases and J 2 bases; bases outside gene matches: 11. The CDR3 has 16 amino acids. CDR3 sequence reads: CASSLPDRVVTDTQYF. CDR3 nucleotide sequence: TGTGCCAGCAGCCTCCCCGACAGGGTGGTCACAGATACGCAGTATTTT.

In its sample, this clone was seen a few times. The V call is TRBV13, the J call TRBJ2-7; perhaps TRBD1 as D (8 bases). The CDR3 is 14 amino acids. V shed 5 bases and J shed 6 bases, with 17 bases lying between them. Per the germline V gene, CDR1 is PRHDT and CDR2 is FYEKMQ (reference sequence). CDR3 loop: CASSLATGGGEQYF. CDR3 coding DNA: TGTGCCAGCAGCCTAGCCACAGGGGGGGGCGAGCAGTACTTC.